The rows below give T cell receptor beta chains drawn from one sample of a study of response to subunit inactivated influenza vaccine. TCRdb re-analysed the RT-PCR reads in MiXCR, keeping a single row per CDR3 protein. The sample holds hundreds of thousands of distinct CDR3 sequences, around a sixth seen once. Here the sequenced sample was PBMCs from blood, taken more than 4 days after vaccination. Every receptor here comes from a middle-aged man who received an inactivated influenza vaccine. Each CDR3 is given without its conserved first and last residue. A clone size is listed for some rows: how often the clone was seen (once, few, many), or a class if it is expanded.

v_call,j_call,clone_size,cdr3_aa
TRBV6-2/TRBV6-3,TRBJ1-5,few,ASSYLSGNQPQH
TRBV5-4,TRBJ2-1,few,ASSLGLGGNEQF
TRBV28,TRBJ2-3,.,ASSSPGTAGWDTQY
TRBV5-6,TRBJ2-7,.,ASSLPPVNEQY
TRBV6-5,TRBJ2-7,few,ASNQVTYEQY
TRBV2,TRBJ2-5,.,ASRRAGRVYQETQY
TRBV5-5,TRBJ1-3,many,ASSPGTLSSGNTIY
TRBV20-1,TRBJ2-7,.,RASPSRTSGEFHYEQY
TRBV5-1,TRBJ1-1,.,ASSIQGANTEAF
TRBV7-2,TRBJ1-5,few,ASSLVGLGIGQPQH
TRBV9,TRBJ2-3,.,ASSPQPQRDTQY
TRBV7-2,TRBJ2-1,many,ASSLGGLANEQF
TRBV7-2,TRBJ2-6,.,ASSLAGLSSGANVLT
TRBV5-5,TRBJ1-2,many,ASSLETLYGYT
TRBV20-1,TRBJ2-7,many,SASTSTGKSYEQY
TRBV25-1,TRBJ1-1,.,ASSESQAGVSEAF
TRBV6-1,TRBJ2-2,many,ASSPGADTGELF
TRBV24-1,TRBJ1-2,.,ATSPGQGRGGYT
TRBV7-2,TRBJ2-3,.,ASSLLGSVSTDTQY
TRBV5-1,TRBJ2-7,many,ASSRTSYEQY
TRBV6-1,TRBJ2-1,.,ASRAPPEQF
TRBV5-1,TRBJ2-1,few,ASSLRDRSGEQF
TRBV28,TRBJ2-5,few,ASSLPSIGETQY
TRBV7-2,TRBJ2-1,.,ASSLFQGKFNEQF
TRBV7-2,TRBJ2-1,few,ASGRRGGSYNEQF
TRBV10-3,TRBJ1-2,many,AISEGYYGYT
TRBV12-3/TRBV12-4,TRBJ1-2,many,ASLTGGRGYT
TRBV20-1,TRBJ2-2,few,SARPPGIGGAGELF
TRBV29-1,TRBJ2-2,.,SVEETPQFEGTGELF
TRBV7-8,TRBJ2-2,few,ASSLGGVAGARELF
TRBV5-1,TRBJ2-2,many,ASSPGRTDVTGELF
TRBV12-3/TRBV12-4,TRBJ2-1,few,ASSFWGLGVGVNEQF
TRBV5-1,TRBJ1-2,few,ASSKDRGLGYT
TRBV25-1,TRBJ2-2,.,ASSEFGLGTGELF
TRBV28,TRBJ1-2,.,ASSFRVGGGYT
TRBV19,TRBJ2-1,.,ASSIEGDKRAEQF
TRBV5-1,TRBJ2-5,.,ASSKQLGLAEETQY
TRBV7-9,TRBJ1-1,few,ASSLARTGFTEAF
TRBV29-1,TRBJ2-7,many,SAGQGAKYEQY
TRBV7-9,TRBJ2-4,.,ASSLIGGAKNIQY
TRBV29-1,TRBJ2-1,many,SVGGGTESSYNEQF
TRBV29-1,TRBJ2-1,few,SVGGGGLLSYNEQF
TRBV28,TRBJ2-1,.,ASSLDGTGRYNEQF
TRBV20-1,TRBJ2-7,few,SASPTSGISYEQY
TRBV29-1,TRBJ2-7,few,SVGQGIYEQY
TRBV7-2,TRBJ1-1,few,ASSRIQGATEAF
TRBV7-2,TRBJ2-1,.,ASSLEGLAGRNEQF
TRBV5-1,TRBJ2-1,.,ASSLVFSRGGSYNEQF
TRBV7-2,TRBJ2-7,few,ASSTEDRPYEQY
TRBV20-1,TRBJ2-3,.,SAKAGGPSDTQY
TRBV12-3/TRBV12-4,TRBJ1-5,many,ASSLGFNQPQH
TRBV5-1,TRBJ2-5,few,ASSRRGRVSGEETQY
TRBV10-3,TRBJ2-5,.,AIGVGDPTRETQY
TRBV28,TRBJ2-7,.,ATTTGFHEQY
TRBV2,TRBJ2-1,.,ARQTGLFPYNEQF
TRBV12-3/TRBV12-4,TRBJ2-2,many,ASSLSREFNLLPNTGELF
TRBV20-1,TRBJ2-1,.,SADGLAAYNEQF
TRBV18,TRBJ2-5,.,ASSRGTNQETQY
TRBV5-1,TRBJ2-7,.,ASSLDARGSYEQY